The entry below gives a single T cell receptor (beta chain) sequence along with its context. Its antigen remains unknown. An amount of RNA that ranged from roughly 0.5 to 1 ug was reverse transcribed with random hexamers. The TCR beta CDR3 was amplified by immunoSEQ multiplex PCR across 54 Vbeta, 13 Jbeta. Each CDR3 protein is one row after TCRdb ran MiXCR on the immunoSEQ multiplex PCR reads. This sample has about 210,000 distinct CDR3 sequences; around 95% occur once, and the top ten carry around 0.082%. This record belongs to a study of CD8 T cells in Susac syndrome. CD8+ and CD4+ blood T cells underwent TCR beta sequencing. The multiple sclerosis controls, all treatment-naive patients, had relapsing-remitting disease that was stable or active. Germline V lookup: CDR1 SQVTM, CDR2 ANQGSEA. Trimming cost V 4 bases and J 8 bases, with 12 bases left between them. CDR3 length equals 12 residues. Study-wide points: TCR sequencing and HLA analysis covered a relatively small number of individuals.

The chain joins TRBV29-1 to TRBJ2-1; a possible D gene is TRBD2 (5 bases). The sequenced sample consisted of CD4+ T cells from PBMCs. The sequence came from a human donor with multiple sclerosis. The CDR3 loop is CSVGASYHEQFF. In DNA, the CDR3 is TGCAGCGTTGGGGCTAGCTATCATGAGCAGTTCTTC.